Below, one T cell receptor (beta chain) is given with its context. The data belong to a study of blood T cell repertoires in COVID-19. Here immunoSEQ multiplex PCR was the method, and the copy in TCRdb shows in-frame clones only, minus some. The sample includes approximately 210,000 clones, approximately 80% seen only once; the top ten take about 20%. Material for sequencing was peripheral blood. The TCR was taken from a human donor in a cohort sampled during active COVID-19.

This chain's CDR3 is CASSGRDRLSGNTIYF. The CDR3 region has the DNA TGTGCCAGTAGTGGACGGGACAGATTGTCCGGAAACACCATATATTTT. V is TRBV19 and J is TRBJ1-3, with TRBD1 identical over 7 bases. Germline V gives CDR1 LNHDA, CDR2 SQIVND (reference sequence). Losses at the gene ends were 5 bases for V and 4 bases for J; bases not matched to a gene: 11. The CDR3 covers 16 residues. The complete variable domain, with remaining parts taken from reference TRBV19 and TRBJ1-3, reads DGGITQSPKYLFRKEGQNVTLSCEQNLNHDAMYWYRQDPGQGLRLIYYSQIVNDFQKGDIAEGYSVSREKKESFPLTVTSAQKNPTAFYLCASSGRDRLSGNTIYFGEGSWLTVV.